This T cell receptor beta chain came from a study of shared clonotypes between healthy human individuals. Findings and limits, study-wide: Generation of non-shared clonotypes was less probable than generation of clonotypes shared by all four donors. Having only a few donors restricted how much genetic and exposure-history diversity was captured.

Details on this clone: Its antigen is unknown.

Source study methods: ImmunoSEQ yielded junction-only sequences lacking quality scores, so filtering differed. Measured with immunoSEQ multiplex PCR; TCRdb has only the in-frame clones, and not every one. V, J and clone size are those of that table, while D and trimming were read from the DNA. The table lists some 1,400,000 clones, approximately 97% of them singletons, with roughly 1.2% in the top ten. Germline loops: CDR1 MNHNS, CDR2 SASEGT. Trimming removed 2 bases from V and 9 bases from J; junction bases left unmatched: 5. This CDR3 is built from 14 residues. The receptor was isolated from a man under 40 in good health. The material sequenced was naive CD4+ T cells sorted from blood. Subset noted: CD45RA+ positively selected. V is TRBV6-1 and J is TRBJ2-2, with 8 bases matching TRBD1. CDR3 amino acids: CASSELRTGWELFF. The CDR3 nucleotides are TGTGCCAGCAGTGAACTACGGACAGGGTGGGAGCTGTTTTTT.